Each of the 29 T cell receptor beta chains below was sequenced from the same sample in a study of T-cell memory formation after mild COVID-19. TCRdb reanalysed the 5' RACE reads using MiXCR and keeps one entry per CDR3 protein. The table has approximately 390,000 distinct CDR3 sequences, 16% seen once. The sample taken for sequencing was PBMCs or a T cell subset sorted from them (not recorded which). Source of these receptors: a man aged 18 to 35 who had mild COVID-19 (a few samples of this study predate the infection). Cell type and time point are not known.

V usage is TRBV7-8 and J usage is TRBJ2-5, with D tentatively TRBD1 (5 bases). V was cut by 3 bases and J by 5 bases, with 16 bases left in between. The CDR3 has 15 residues. The germline V gene encodes CDR1 SGHVS and CDR2 FQNEAQ. As DNA, the CDR3 is TGTGCCAGCAGCTTTTACCAGGGTACTCAGGAGACCCAGTACTTC. This sequence encodes CASSFYQGTQETQYF.

This clonotype was found a few times. The chain links TRBV3-1 to TRBJ2-7; D unclear. V lost 0 bases to trimming and J lost 3 bases, with 6 bases between them. The CDR3 extends over 13 amino acids. Germline values: CDR1 LGHDT, CDR2 YNNKEL (reference sequence). CDR3 bases: TGTGCCAGCAGCCAAGAGGACCACTACGAGCAGTACTTC. Encoded protein: CASSQEDHYEQYF.

In its sample, this clonotype is medium-sized. The chain uses TRBV24-1 and TRBJ2-5, with D possibly matching TRBD2 (6 bases). The CDR3 has 14 amino acids. The germline V gene encodes CDR1 KGHDR and CDR2 SFDVKD. Trimming took 7 bases from V and 3 from J, leaving 14 bases between them. The CDR3 loop is CATSGWGEEETQYF. Written as DNA, the CDR3 is TGTGCCACCAGCGGATGGGGGGAGGAAGAGACCCAGTACTTC.

This clonotype was observed a handful of times. The chain is built from TRBV29-1 and TRBJ1-1, with TRBD1 as a possible D gene (5 bases). Germline V gene lookup returns CDR1 SQVTM and CDR2 ANQGSEA. V was pared by 3 bases and J by 5 bases, with 10 bases between. The length of the CDR3 is 12 residues. In nucleotides, the CDR3 is TGCAGCGTTGATTGGGGGTCGACTGAAGCTTTCTTT. As protein: CSVDWGSTEAFF.

CDR3 DNA sequence: TGTGCCAGCACCCGACAGGGCGGCGGGGAGCTGTTTTTT. Its protein product is CASTRQGGGELFF. The chain uses TRBV12-3 or TRBV12-4 and TRBJ2-2, with 7 nucleotides matching TRBD1. V lost 7 bases to trimming and J lost 7 bases; unmatched junction nucleotides: 6. The CDR3 totals 13 residues.

The rearrangement uses TRBV20-1 and TRBJ2-7; D is perhaps TRBD2 (5 bases). V lost 4 bases, J lost 0 bases, and 13 bases lay in between. This CDR3 region has 14 residues. Germline V gives CDR1 DFQATT, CDR2 SNEGSKA (reference sequence). DNA for the CDR3: TGCAGTGCTACCCCTCCCAGCGGCTCCTACGAGCAGTACTTC. It is translated as CSATPPSGSYEQYF.

This clonotype has a handful of counts. The chain links TRBV7-2 to TRBJ2-5; unclear D gene. The ends were cut back, 3 bases at V and 4 bases at J, with 9 bases in the middle. The length of the CDR3 is 13 residues. Looked up from germline, CDR1 is SGHTA and CDR2 is FQGNSA. The CDR3 reads CASSFNTRETQYF. The CDR3 nucleotides read TGTGCCAGCAGCTTTAACACCCGAGAGACCCAGTACTTC.

At least ten counts were recorded for this clonotype. The gene calls are TRBV7-2 and TRBJ1-1, with D maybe TRBD1 (5 bases). Trimming stripped 11 bases from V and 3 bases from J, with 13 bases between. Per germline, CDR1 SGHTA and CDR2 FQGNSA. The CDR3 spans 12 residues. This CDR3 reads CAGAELYTEAFF. Here the CDR3 DNA reads TGTGCCGGGGCGGAGCTCTACACTGAAGCTTTCTTT.

This clonotype showed up many times. This sequence joins TRBV12-3 or TRBV12-4 and TRBJ1-6; 7 bases fit TRBD1. CDR3 length: 12 residues. With 11 bases clipped from V and 7 bases from J, the junction kept 5 bases outside the gene matches. Here the CDR3 DNA reads TGTGCCGCGCGGACAGGCAATTCACCCCTCCACTTT. Translation: CAARTGNSPLHF.

This rearrangement joins TRBV2 to TRBJ1-2; D gene unclear. Trimming stripped 3 bases from V and 1 base from J, with 6 bases between. This CDR3 contains 13 residues. Per germline, CDR1 SNHLY and CDR2 FYNNEI. The CDR3 region is CASSEGSNYGYTF. CDR3 DNA sequence: TGTGCCAGCAGTGAGGGCAGTAACTATGGCTACACCTTC. The variable domain in full, with the rest retrieved from reference TRBV2 and TRBJ1-2, is EPEVTQTPSHQVTQMGQEVILRCVPISNHLYFYWYRQILGQKVEFLVSFYNNEISEKSEIFDDQFSVERPDGSNFTLKIRSTKLEDSAMYFCASSEGSNYGYTFGSGTRLTVV.

V and J are TRBV7-9 and TRBJ1-1; D ambiguous. Germline V CDR1 and CDR2: SEHNR, FQNEAQ (reference sequence). The CDR3 totals 14 residues. V lost 3 bases and J 3 bases, leaving 11 bases between the germline ends. The CDR3 loop reads CASSLKNGHTEAFF. The CDR3 DNA sequence: TGTGCCAGCAGCTTGAAGAATGGGCACACTGAAGCTTTCTTT.

This clonotype has ten or more counts. The chain carries TRBV5-1 and TRBJ2-2; D remains unclear. The CDR3 sequence is 14 residues long. Germline loops: CDR1 SGHRS, CDR2 YFSETQ. V dropped 0 bases and J dropped 3 bases, with 6 bases sitting between them. The CDR3 region has the DNA TGCGCCAGCAGCTTGGTCCCAGACACCGGGGAGCTGTTTTTT. Its translation is CASSLVPDTGELFF.

This clonotype appeared a few times. The chain employs TRBV6-5 and TRBJ1-1, with D possibly being TRBD1 (5 bases). Trimming pared 0 bases from V and 3 bases from J, leaving 17 bases between. The CDR3 runs 17 residues. CDR1 MNHEY and CDR2 SVGAGI come from the germline V gene. CDR3 DNA sequence: TGTGCCAGCAGTTACTCGATAACAGGAGGAGGGGACACTGAAGCTTTCTTT. Protein sequence: CASSYSITGGGDTEAFF.

V and J are TRBV10-3 and TRBJ2-6, with D perhaps given as TRBD1 or TRBD2 (5 bases each). The CDR3 is made up of 17 amino acids. V was clipped by 0 bases and J by 4 bases, with 13 bases between them. Germline CDR1 is ENHRY and CDR2 is SYGVKD. The CDR3 here is CAISESGVMSGANVLTF. The CDR3 DNA reads as TGTGCCATCAGTGAGTCGGGGGTCATGTCCGGGGCCAACGTCCTGACTTTC.

In this sample, this clonotype turned up a few times. Written as DNA, the CDR3 is TGCGCCAGCAGTGGACAGCAGAACTATGGCTACACCTTC. Translating it yields CASSGQQNYGYTF. This chain links TRBV10-2 with TRBJ1-2; D may be TRBD1 (5 bases). The CDR3 consists of 13 residues. Trimming stripped 4 bases from V and 2 bases from J, with 8 bases between. The germline CDR1 and CDR2 sequences are WSHSY and SAAADI.

This clonotype was seen at least ten times. The J gene is TRBJ1-1, the V gene TRBV29-1; 9 bases fit TRBD1. In germline, CDR1 is SQVTM, CDR2 ANQGSEA. Trimming at V came to 3 bases and at J to 3 bases, leaving 5 bases not matched to a gene. The CDR3 is made up of 14 amino acids. The CDR3 sequence is CSVEWDRVHTEAFF. CDR3 coding DNA: TGCAGCGTTGAGTGGGACAGGGTCCACACTGAAGCTTTCTTT.

This rearrangement joins TRBV15 to TRBJ2-3; D perhaps matches TRBD2 (6 bases). The CDR3 has 15 residues. CDR1 LNHNV and CDR2 YYDKDF come from the germline V gene (reference sequence). The V gene lost 6 bases and the J gene lost 3 bases, with 16 bases spanning the gap. The CDR3 loop is CATSHAAGWTDTQYF. The CDR3 DNA is TGTGCCACCAGTCACGCGGCGGGGTGGACAGATACGCAGTATTTT.

The V and J genes are TRBV4-2 and TRBJ2-4, with TRBD1 as a possible D gene (8 bases). Germline V gene lookup returns CDR1 LGHNA and CDR2 YNFKEQ. V was cut by 4 bases and J by 7 bases, with 14 bases left in between. This CDR3 region has 14 residues. The CDR3, as DNA: TGTGCCAGCAGCCTACAGGGGGGGTCGAACATTCAGTACTTC. This translates into CASSLQGGSNIQYF.

The table lists this clonotype with a few counts. The chain recombines TRBV20-1 with TRBJ2-5; tentative D call: TRBD2 (7 bases). The CDR3 covers 16 residues. V was cut by 0 bases and J by 1 base, with 15 bases left in between. Germline V gene sequence: CDR1 DFQATT, CDR2 SNEGSKA (reference sequence). CDR3: CSARDFRGARQETQYF. Written as DNA, the CDR3 is TGCAGTGCTAGAGATTTCCGGGGGGCCCGCCAAGAGACCCAGTACTTC.

The gene calls are TRBV6-5 and TRBJ1-5; the match to TRBD1 covers 10 bases. Trimming at V came to 9 bases and at J to 3 bases, leaving 5 bases not matched to a gene. CDR1 and CDR2 (germline): MNHEY, SVGAGI. This CDR3 has 14 residues. The CDR3 sequence is CASADRGDNQPQHF. The CDR3, as DNA: TGTGCCAGTGCGGACAGGGGGGACAATCAGCCCCAGCATTTT.

The genes are TRBV9 and TRBJ2-7; no definite D call. From germline, CDR1 is SGDLS and CDR2 YYNGEE. V was trimmed by 7 bases and J by 0 bases, leaving 8 bases between them. This CDR3 region has 12 residues. CDR3 loop: CASGSGSYEQYF. In DNA form, the CDR3 reads TGTGCCAGCGGGTCGGGCTCCTACGAGCAGTACTTC.

The chain employs TRBV29-1 and TRBJ1-2; 7 nucleotides match TRBD1. This CDR3 is 11 amino acids long. V was clipped by 8 bases and J by 5 bases; unmatched bases: 5. The germline V gene encodes CDR1 SQVTM and CDR2 ANQGSEA. This chain's CDR3 is CSLGTDYGYTF. The CDR3, as DNA: TGCAGCCTCGGGACAGATTATGGCTACACCTTC.

This clonotype showed up just a few times. CDR3 nucleotides: TGTGCCAGCAGTTACCTTCCGGGATCCATCTACGAGCAGTACTTC. Its translation: CASSYLPGSIYEQYF. The chain has TRBV6-2 or TRBV6-3 and TRBJ2-7, with a tentative D call TRBD2 (5 bases). The CDR3 totals 15 residues. The V and J ends lost 2 bases and 3 bases respectively, with 14 bases between them. CDR1 is MNHEY, CDR2 SVGEGT, per germline.

This clonotype was counted ten times or more. The chain recombines TRBV12-3 or TRBV12-4 with TRBJ2-2; maybe TRBD1 (6 bases). Trimming shortened V by 5 bases and J by 0 bases, and 16 bases separated the two germline ends. CDR3 size: 17 residues. The CDR3 bases are TGTGCCAGCAGTCCAGGCGACAGGAAGGCGAACACCGGGGAGCTGTTTTTT. It is translated as CASSPGDRKANTGELFF.

The chain employs TRBV7-2 and TRBJ1-3; 8 bases fit TRBD1. V trimming: 4 bases; J trimming: 4 bases; junction bases outside the gene matches: 9. The CDR3 has 16 residues. Germline values: CDR1 SGHTA, CDR2 FQGNSA. CDR3 DNA: TGTGCCAGCAGCTCGACAGGGGAGGCAGGCGGAAACACCATATATTTT. Amino acid sequence: CASSSTGEAGGNTIYF.

V is TRBV3-1 and J is TRBJ2-1; 11 nucleotides line up with TRBD2. V lost 4 bases to trimming and J lost 7 bases; unmatched junction nucleotides: 6. Germline V gives CDR1 LGHDT, CDR2 YNNKEL (reference sequence). CDR3 size: 15 residues. DNA of the CDR3: TGTGCCAGCAGCCCTTGGACTAGCGGGCGGAATGAGCAGTTCTTC. Translation gives CASSPWTSGRNEQFF.

V and J are TRBV5-1 and TRBJ2-3, with 13 bases aligning to TRBD2. CDR1 SGHRS and CDR2 YFSETQ come from the germline V gene. The J segment lost 6 bases and the V segment lost 3 bases, leaving 4 bases of the junction unmatched. CDR3 length equals 15 residues. The CDR3 spells CASSSGTSGVDTQYF. CDR3 DNA: TGCGCCAGCAGCTCTGGGACTAGCGGGGTCGATACGCAGTATTTT. The complete variable domain, with remaining parts taken from reference TRBV5-1 and TRBJ2-3, reads KAGVTQTPRYLIKTRGQQVTLSCSPISGHRSVSWYQQTPGQGLQFLFEYFSETQRNKGNFPGRFSGRQFSNSRSEMNVSTLELGDSALYLCASSSGTSGVDTQYFGPGTRLTVL.

The rearrangement joins TRBV19 to TRBJ1-2; D possibly corresponds to TRBD1 (6 bases). The CDR3 runs 14 residues. V lost 3 bases and J lost 6, with 14 bases in between. Germline CDR1 LNHDA, CDR2 SQIVND (reference sequence). CDR3 nucleotide sequence: TGTGCCAGTAGTATCGGACAGAGAGGTGATGGCTACACCTTC. Translated: CASSIGQRGDGYTF.

The chain couples TRBV7-3 to TRBJ2-1, with D perhaps matching TRBD1 (6 bases). V shed 2 bases and J shed 5 bases, with 13 bases lying between them. The germline CDR1 and CDR2 sequences are SGHTA and FQGTGA. This CDR3 is built from 15 residues. CDR3 sequence reads: CASSLGRGWDNEQFF. The CDR3 bases are TGTGCCAGCAGCTTAGGCAGGGGCTGGGACAATGAGCAGTTCTTC.